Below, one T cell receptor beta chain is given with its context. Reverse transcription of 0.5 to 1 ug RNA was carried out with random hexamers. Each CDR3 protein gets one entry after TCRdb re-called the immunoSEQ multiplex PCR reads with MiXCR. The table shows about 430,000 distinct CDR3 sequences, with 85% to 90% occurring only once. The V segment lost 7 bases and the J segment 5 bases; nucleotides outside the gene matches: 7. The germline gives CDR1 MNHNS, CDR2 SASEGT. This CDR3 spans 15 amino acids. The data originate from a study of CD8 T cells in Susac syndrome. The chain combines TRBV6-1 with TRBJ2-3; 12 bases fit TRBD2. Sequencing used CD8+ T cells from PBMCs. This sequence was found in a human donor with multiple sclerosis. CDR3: CASTQTSGGGDTQYF. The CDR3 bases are TGTGCCAGCACCCAGACTAGCGGGGGAGGAGATACGCAGTATTTT.